A selection of T cell receptor beta chains follows, all from one sample in a study of T cell responses to AZD1222 COVID-19 vaccine. Assay: immunoSEQ multiplex PCR; the TCRdb copy retains only in-frame clones and omits some. Seen here are some 180,000 clones, 94% observed once, and the top ten hold around 1.6%. The source material was peripheral blood, sampled 28 days after the second AZD1222 dose. The receptors derive from an adult who received the AZD1222 COVID-19 vaccine. Both conserved end residues are part of each CDR3. D genes are given only for firm matches. Some rows have no size entry. The others give once, few or many, or a class for an expanded clone.

clone size,V gene,D gene,J gene,CDR3 protein,CDR3 DNA
.,TRBV2,TRBD1,TRBJ1-1,CASIGVSGGSEAFF,TGTGCCAGCATCGGAGTCTCAGGGGGATCTGAAGCTTTCTTT
.,TRBV27,.,TRBJ1-5,CASNPGSLVAGSQPQHF,TGTGCCAGCAACCCTGGTTCACTGGTGGCAGGGAGTCAGCCCCAGCATTTT
.,TRBV12-3/TRBV12-4,.,TRBJ1-5,CASSFINNQPQHF,TGTGCCAGCAGTTTCATCAATAATCAGCCCCAGCATTTT
.,TRBV11-2,.,TRBJ2-5,CASSSTVAQYF,TGTGCCAGCAGCTCAACAGTGGCCCAGTACTTC
.,TRBV9,.,TRBJ2-5,CASSVEGGSGVGETQYF,TGTGCCAGCAGCGTAGAGGGAGGATCTGGAGTAGGAGAGACCCAGTACTTC
.,TRBV19,.,TRBJ2-3,CASSPTTDTQYF,TGTGCCAGTAGTCCCACCACAGATACGCAGTATTTT
.,TRBV18,.,TRBJ1-1,CASSPVRESGATEAFF,TGTGCCAGCTCACCTGTAAGGGAGAGTGGGGCCACTGAAGCTTTCTTT
.,TRBV4-3,.,TRBJ2-7,CASSQGLARSYEQYF,TGCGCCAGCAGCCAAGGGCTAGCGAGATCCTACGAGCAGTACTTC
few,TRBV28,TRBD1,TRBJ1-2,CASSVPGTGNYGYTF,TGTGCCAGCAGCGTACCGGGGACAGGGAACTATGGCTACACCTTC
.,TRBV19,TRBD1,TRBJ2-5,CASRDRGRQETQYF,TGTGCCAGTAGGGACAGGGGACGGCAAGAGACCCAGTACTTC
.,TRBV9,.,TRBJ1-1,CASSGGVNTEAFF,TGTGCCAGCAGCGGGGGGGTTAACACTGAAGCTTTCTTT
.,TRBV29-1,.,TRBJ2-7,CSVFTPESYEQYF,TGCAGCGTTTTTACTCCAGAGTCCTACGAGCAGTACTTC
.,TRBV4-1,TRBD2,TRBJ2-3,CASSQALAGGTDTQYF,TGCGCCAGCAGCCAAGCCCTAGCGGGGGGCACAGATACGCAGTATTTT
.,TRBV10-3,TRBD2,TRBJ2-1,CAISIGLAGPQNEQFF,TGTGCCATCAGTATAGGACTAGCGGGACCACAAAATGAGCAGTTCTTC
once,TRBV11-2,.,TRBJ1-2,CASSLDFREGVYGYTF,TGTGCCAGCAGCCTCGATTTCCGGGAGGGAGTCTATGGCTACACCTTC
.,TRBV27,.,TRBJ1-2,CASSLNSFLYGYTF,TGTGCCAGCAGTTTAAACAGCTTCCTCTATGGCTACACCTTC
.,TRBV19,TRBD1,TRBJ2-3,CASRRDRERADTQYF,TGTGCCAGTAGGCGGGACAGGGAGAGGGCAGATACGCAGTATTTT
once,TRBV7-3,.,TRBJ2-2,CASSLTAGSGELFF,TGTGCCAGCAGCTTAACCGCGGGGAGCGGGGAGCTGTTTTTT
.,TRBV2,TRBD1,TRBJ2-7,CASSDQGTGPYEQYF,TGTGCCAGCAGTGATCAAGGGACAGGGCCCTACGAGCAGTACTTC
.,TRBV7-2,.,TRBJ1-6,CASSSDSSYNSPLHF,TGTGCCAGCAGCTCGGACAGCTCCTATAATTCACCCCTCCACTTT
.,TRBV28,.,TRBJ2-5,CASNTAGAGQETQYF,TGTGCCAGCAATACAGCAGGGGCGGGTCAAGAGACCCAGTACTTC
.,TRBV6-5,.,TRBJ1-2,CASSQDGNYGYTF,TGTGCCAGCAGTCAGGACGGTAACTATGGCTACACCTTC
.,TRBV29-1,TRBD2,TRBJ2-6,CSVGTSGSSGANVLTF,TGCAGCGTTGGGACTAGCGGGAGTTCTGGGGCCAACGTCCTGACTTTC
.,TRBV6-2/TRBV6-3,.,TRBJ1-5,CASSYAGLGNQPQHF,TGTGCCAGCAGCTATGCAGGGTTGGGAAATCAGCCCCAGCATTTT